Listed below are T cell receptor beta chains from one sample, sequenced in a study of blood T cell repertoires in COVID-19. The method was immunoSEQ multiplex PCR; TCRdb's version includes in-frame clones alone and lacks a portion of them. Seen here are approximately 120,000 clones, approximately 86% observed once, and the top ten hold 18%. The sample consisted of peripheral blood. These receptors came from a woman aged 45 to 65 who had recovered from COVID-19. CDR3s include the opening cysteine and the closing phenylalanine or tryptophan.

cdr3_aa	cdr3_length	v_call	j_call
CSVEPRGAYNEQFF	14	TRBV29-1	TRBJ2-1
CASSVDGLAGGYTQYF	16	TRBV9	TRBJ2-3
CASSLAEAMVSTEAFF	16	TRBV5-6	TRBJ1-1
CASSWTGTTNTGELFF	16	TRBV7-2	TRBJ2-2
CASSLRSIPIASGNTIYF	18	TRBV5-6	TRBJ1-3
CASSPGTGRENTEAFF	16	TRBV5-1	TRBJ1-1
CATSRSSGRGNEQFF	15	TRBV15	TRBJ2-1
CASRQTGGAKNIQYF	15	TRBV19	TRBJ2-4
CASGYNRERPQHF	13	TRBV3-1/TRBV3-2	TRBJ1-5
CASSQVPGRDEQYF	14	TRBV4-2	TRBJ2-7
CASSYRTGNQPQHF	14	TRBV6-2/TRBV6-3	TRBJ1-5
CASSPNQGDTQYF	13	TRBV7-3	TRBJ2-3
CASSMASGGETQYF	14	TRBV7-9	TRBJ2-5
CATNRDSNYGYTF	13	TRBV10-3	TRBJ1-2
CASSEDRGSYNEQFF	15	TRBV2	TRBJ2-1
CASSLGSGRWFF	12	TRBV7-9	TRBJ2-1